This T cell receptor beta chain was found in a study of CD8+ T cells in alopecia areata (dated by TCRdb to the late 2010s). Study-wide context: In both human patients and the C3H/HeJ mouse model, the study applied high-throughput TCRbeta sequencing to look at T cell clonal expansion in alopecia areata. On the human side, TCRbeta sequencing was run on scalp tissue and on sorted CD4+ and CD8+ peripheral blood T cells from healthy controls and from alopecia areata patients with either patchy or totalis/universalis disease. Scalp clonality was compared across normal scalp (n=4), patchy alopecia areata scalp (n=8), and alopecia totalis/universalis scalp (n=8). The RNA source kit depended on sample type: the PAXgene miRNA kit for fixed scalp, the miRNeasy kit for PBMCs, and the RNeasy kit for mouse skin. immunoSEQ multiplex PCR using 35 Vbeta forward primers and 13 Jbeta reverse primers was used to amplify TCRbeta CDR3 regions.

To note about this clone: Its cognate antigen has yet to be identified. No qualities accompany the bases; no much larger clone lies one base away.

The germline V gene yields SQVTM for CDR1 and ANQGSEA for CDR2. Its CDR3 holds 13 amino acids, cysteine through phenylalanine. Of the read, only the CDR3 DNA is kept; its 39 bases are in frame from base 1. Relative to germline, V is missing 7 bases and J is missing 1 base, with 3 bases of the junction outside any gene match. Lesional scalp punch biopsies and peripheral blood were collected from alopecia areata patients. PBMCs were separated by density centrifugation and stained for CD3, CD4 and CD8, after which CD4+ and CD8+ T cells were sorted on a FACSAria. Untreated alopecia areata patients were recruited as part of a multicenter biomarker study. Blood CD8+ T cells from about 5 biomarker-study patients were further sorted into NKG2D-low and NKG2D-high fractions. Broader findings and caveats from the paper: Scalp TCR repertoire analysis is complicated because resident alphabeta T cells in normal human skin are also sequenced, whereas mouse skin is dominated by gammadelta T cells. Higher clonality and more expanded CD8+ clones were observed in lesional scalp than in normal scalp, particularly in alopecia totalis/universalis, a finding suggestive of antigenic drive. Shared TCR sequences between patients were less evident than in mice, which may be partly attributable to HLA diversity in the patient population.

Library prep was done by the immunoSEQ multiplex PCR assay. To provide template for TCR sequencing, every sample had RNA extracted and reverse transcribed into cDNA. SuperScript III was used for first-strand cDNA synthesis, primed with a 2:1 mix of oligo-dT and random hexamers. A synthetic immune receptor repertoire was used to measure amplification bias, and any remaining bias was corrected computationally. Per the original workflow: Raw reads were preprocessed to remove errors, and CDR3 was defined according to IMGT conventions as the region from the conserved cysteine to phenylalanine. Clonality was calculated as 1 minus Shannon entropy normalized by log2 of the number of productive unique TCRs. Whether each scalp clone was CD4 or CD8 was inferred by checking scalp TCRbeta sequences against the CD4 and CD8 repertoires from sorted blood. TCRdb carries this immuneACCESS record with in-frame sequences only. Its versions omit some clonotypes, under half of them owing to an unresolved V gene in the studies checked, with the rest unexplained. V and J calls and clone size come straight from that table; D and trimming were deduced from the DNA. Recorded for this sample are tens of thousands of clones; 60% to 85% of them occurred a single time. The ten largest clones capture about 19% of the sample.

The receptor was derived from a human donor with alopecia areata. The sample taken for sequencing was NKG2D-low CD8+ T cells sorted from blood. According to the study, the label for this sample's cell subset or site signals: sorted CD8+ NKG2D-low blood T cells. The sequence links TRBV29-1 to TRBJ1-1; the central 10 bases match TRBD1. The DNA sequence follows: TGCAGCGCGACAGGGGGCGAGAACACTGAAGCTTTCTTT. The resulting protein is CSATGGENTEAFF.